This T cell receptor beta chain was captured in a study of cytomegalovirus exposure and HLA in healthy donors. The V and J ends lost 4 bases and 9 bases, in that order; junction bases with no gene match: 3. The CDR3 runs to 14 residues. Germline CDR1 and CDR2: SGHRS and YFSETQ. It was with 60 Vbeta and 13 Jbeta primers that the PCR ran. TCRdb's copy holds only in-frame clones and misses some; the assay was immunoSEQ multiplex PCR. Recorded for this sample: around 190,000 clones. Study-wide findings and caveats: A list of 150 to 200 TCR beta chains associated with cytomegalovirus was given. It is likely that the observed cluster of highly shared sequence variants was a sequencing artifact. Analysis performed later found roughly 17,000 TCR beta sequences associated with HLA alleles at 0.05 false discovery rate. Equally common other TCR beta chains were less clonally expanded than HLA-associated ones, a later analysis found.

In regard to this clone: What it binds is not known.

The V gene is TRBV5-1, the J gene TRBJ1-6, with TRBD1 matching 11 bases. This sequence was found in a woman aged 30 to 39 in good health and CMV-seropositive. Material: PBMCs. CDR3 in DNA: TGCGCCAGCAGCCTGGGACAGGGGGTTTCACCCCTCCACTTT. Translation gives CASSLGQGVSPLHF.